Listed below are T cell receptor beta chains from one sample, sequenced in a study of blood T cells in healthy people across ages. TCRdb fed the 5' RACE reads into MiXCR, producing one record per CDR3 protein. The table shows some 800,000 distinct CDR3 sequences, with approximately 25% occurring only once. These data also featured in a second study, about T cells of mothers and their children.

What was sequenced was blood. These receptors all come from a boy under 18 in good health. CDR3s include the opening cysteine and the closing phenylalanine or tryptophan. D genes are given only for firm matches. Rows give clone size only sometimes, using once, few, many, or a class for an expanded clone.

J | D | size | V | length | DNA | CDR3
TRBJ2-1 | . | few | TRBV20-1 | 13 | TGCAGTGCTAGAGGGAACAGGGAATATGAGCAGTTCTTC | CSARGNREYEQFF
TRBJ2-5 | . | few | TRBV11-2 | 15 | TGTGCCAGCAGTTCCCTCGGGGGTATGGGAGAGACCCAGTACTTC | CASSSLGGMGETQYF
TRBJ1-1 | TRBD1 | . | TRBV2 | 18 | TGTGCCAGCAGTGAAGCTGGGGACAGGCCCATCATGAACACTGAAGCTTTCTTT | CASSEAGDRPIMNTEAFF
TRBJ1-1 | . | few | TRBV29-1 | 12 | TGCAGCGTTGGAGAAGGGGGTACTGAAGCTTTCTTT | CSVGEGGTEAFF
TRBJ1-4 | TRBD1 | few | TRBV7-3 | 17 | TGTGCCAGCAGCCCCCGGTACAGGGGACGGGCTAATGAAAAACTGTTTTTT | CASSPRYRGRANEKLFF
TRBJ2-1 | . | . | TRBV7-9 | 12 | TGTGCCAGCAGCTCTGATGACAATGAGCAGTTCTTC | CASSSDDNEQFF
TRBJ2-5 | TRBD2 | . | TRBV7-2 | 15 | TGTGCCAGCAGCTTAGGCTGGGGGGGTAAAGAGACCCAGTACTTC | CASSLGWGGKETQYF
TRBJ1-5 | . | . | TRBV7-2 | 15 | TGTGCCAGCAGCTCAGACGGAGGGCGAAATCAGCCCCAGCATTTT | CASSSDGGRNQPQHF
TRBJ2-7 | . | . | TRBV7-9 | 14 | TGTGCCAGCAGCCCGAGGGGGTTTTCCTACGAGCAGTACTTC | CASSPRGFSYEQYF
TRBJ2-1 | . | few | TRBV20-1 | 14 | TGCAGTGCTAGAGGCGGGACACCATACAATGAGCAGTTCTTC | CSARGGTPYNEQFF
TRBJ2-7 | TRBD2 | once | TRBV9 | 15 | TGTGCCAGCAGCGAAGTTGCTAGCGGGAGGAGCGAGCAGTACTTC | CASSEVASGRSEQYF
TRBJ2-1 | TRBD2 | . | TRBV15 | 16 | TGTGCCACCAGCAACATAAGGACTAGCGGGAGGTATGAGCAGTTCTTC | CATSNIRTSGRYEQFF
TRBJ1-2 | TRBD1 | . | TRBV5-1 | 14 | TGCGCCAGCAGCTCTGGACAGGGGGCGAGAGGCTACACCTTC | CASSSGQGARGYTF
TRBJ2-7 | . | few | TRBV27 | 14 | TGTGCCAGCAGTGCAGGCAAAAGCTCCTACGAGCAGTACTTC | CASSAGKSSYEQYF
TRBJ2-3 | TRBD1 | . | TRBV5-6 | 15 | TGTGCCAGCAGCTGGGGACAGGACCTCACAGATACGCAGTATTTT | CASSWGQDLTDTQYF
TRBJ1-5 | . | . | TRBV19 | 17 | TGTGCCAGTAGTATATGGATGGGGACCCTTAGCAATCAGCCCCAGCATTTT | CASSIWMGTLSNQPQHF
TRBJ1-2 | . | few | TRBV27 | 13 | TGTGCCAGCAGCCCGGGCCGAAGCTATGGCTACACCTTC | CASSPGRSYGYTF
TRBJ2-5 | . | . | TRBV7-2 | 14 | TGTGCCAGCAGACCGAGCGCGTCCCGAGAGACCCAGTACTTC | CASRPSASRETQYF
TRBJ2-7 | . | few | TRBV29-1 | 14 | TGCAGCGTCGGAAGAACTCTAGAAGCCTACGAGCAGTACTTC | CSVGRTLEAYEQYF
TRBJ1-2 | . | few | TRBV28 | 14 | TGTGCCAGCAGTTTATTGCGCAGGTCATTTGGCTACACCTTC | CASSLLRRSFGYTF
TRBJ2-7 | . | . | TRBV20-1 | 15 | TGCAGTGCCAGAGATCTAGCGAGCAAAGTCTACGAGCAGTACTTC | CSARDLASKVYEQYF
TRBJ2-1 | . | few | TRBV28 | 16 | TGTGCCAGCAGTCTACTAGTGGCGAGCTCCTACAGTGAGCAGTTCTTC | CASSLLVASSYSEQFF
TRBJ2-5 | . | few | TRBV9 | 15 | TGTGCCAGCAACTCGGGACTGATGTACCAAGAGACCCAGTACTTC | CASNSGLMYQETQYF
TRBJ2-1 | TRBD2 | few | TRBV28 | 14 | TGTGCCAGCAGTTGGAGCGGGAGAAACAATGAGCAGTTCTTC | CASSWSGRNNEQFF
TRBJ2-4 | . | . | TRBV9 | 16 | TGTGCCAGCAGCGATTCAGACAGCCCAGGGTATAACATTCAGTACTTC | CASSDSDSPGYNIQYF
TRBJ2-1 | TRBD1 | . | TRBV24-1 | 15 | TGTGCCACCAGTGATGCGGACAGGGGTTGGCATGAGCAGTTCTTC | CATSDADRGWHEQFF
TRBJ1-4 | TRBD1 | . | TRBV5-5 | 15 | TGTGCCAGCAGCTTTCGACAGGGGGTTGAAGAAAAACTGTTTTTT | CASSFRQGVEEKLFF
TRBJ1-4 | . | . | TRBV27 | 15 | TGTGCCAGCAGTTTTTTCAGTGCAACTAATGAAAAACTGTTTTTT | CASSFFSATNEKLFF
TRBJ2-1 | . | . | TRBV14 | 19 | TGTGCCAGCAGCCAAAAGAAACTATGGGATCTAGCGAGCCCCAATGAGCAGTTCTTC | CASSQKKLWDLASPNEQFF
TRBJ2-2 | . | . | TRBV19 | 13 | TGTGCCAGTAGTATGTCTTACACCGGGGAGCTGTTTTTT | CASSMSYTGELFF
TRBJ2-7 | TRBD1 | many | TRBV12-3/TRBV12-4 | 14 | TGTGCCAGCAGTTTCTACAGGGGCTCCTACGAGCAATACTTC | CASSFYRGSYEQYF
TRBJ2-4 | . | . | TRBV3-1 | 13 | TGTGCCAGCAGCCAAGGGACCACCCTCTCCCAGTACTTC | CASSQGTTLSQYF
TRBJ2-1 | TRBD2 | few | TRBV7-9 | 13 | TGTGCCAGCAGAGCGGGGGGGCACAATGAGCAGTTCTTC | CASRAGGHNEQFF
TRBJ2-3 | TRBD1 | once | TRBV7-2 | 14 | TGTGCCAGCAGTTATACAGGGGGCACAGATACGCAGTATTTT | CASSYTGGTDTQYF
TRBJ2-3 | . | . | TRBV24-1 | 14 | TGTGCCACCAGTGATTCCCCGAGAGGACGGACGCAGTATTTT | CATSDSPRGRTQYF
TRBJ2-7 | . | . | TRBV7-2 | 15 | TGTGCCAGCAGCTTAGAGGCACGAGAGATCTACGAGCAGTACTTC | CASSLEAREIYEQYF
TRBJ2-1 | . | . | TRBV9 | 15 | TGTGCCAGCAGCGAACAGGGACCATCCTACAATGAGCAGTTCTTC | CASSEQGPSYNEQFF
TRBJ2-3 | . | . | TRBV10-3 | 15 | TGTGCCATCAGTGAGTCGACCTCCCGCACAGATACACAGTATTTT | CAISESTSRTDTQYF
TRBJ1-1 | . | . | TRBV27 | 13 | TGTGCCAGCAGTTTTCAGGGGAGCACTGAAGCTTTCTTT | CASSFQGSTEAFF
TRBJ2-6 | . | . | TRBV29-1 | 15 | TGCAGCGTCTTAGCCGGACTTACTGGGGCCAACGTCCTGACTTTC | CSVLAGLTGANVLTF
TRBJ2-1 | . | . | TRBV9 | 13 | TGTGCCAGCAGCGTAGTTCTGGAGGATGAGCAGTTCTTC | CASSVVLEDEQFF